Sequencing of this T cell receptor (beta chain) was carried out in a study of shared clonotypes between healthy human individuals. Study-wide context: In total, the donors were a couple of women and a few men aged 18 to 49. General study results and limits: The study found lower generation probabilities in non-shared clonotypes than in those shared by all four donors.

As to this clone: The target antigen is unknown.

The run depth of the assay was deep. Sorted-subset replicate PCRs used about 190 ng of genomic DNA. This amount corresponded to about 29,000 T cell genomes. Profiling relied on immunoSEQ multiplex PCR, and the TCRdb table lists in-frame clones only, not all of them. The sample holds about 2.4 million clones, roughly 92% seen once. CDR1 is LGHNA, CDR2 YSLEER, per germline. Trimming stripped 4 bases from V and 1 base from J, with 13 bases between. The CDR3 is 15 residues long. The sample was naive CD4+ T cells sorted from blood. The sample's subset: CD45RA+ positively selected. The receptor comes from a man younger than 35 in good health. The chain couples TRBV4-3 to TRBJ2-5; TRBD1 or TRBD2 may be the D gene (5 bases each). CDR3 loop: CASSRQRGTQETQYF. As DNA, the CDR3 is TGCGCCAGCAGCCGGCAGAGGGGAACCCAAGAGACCCAGTACTTC.